This T cell receptor beta chain was captured by sequencing in a study of early T cells in non-severe SARS-CoV-2 infection. Across the whole study: The chains were unpaired, and the sequenced material was bulk RNA from unsorted whole blood.

In the library, individual cDNA molecules carried attached unique molecular identifiers. In TCRdb, the 5' RACE reads were re-called with MiXCR into one record per CDR3 protein. The profile shows about 77,000 distinct CDR3 sequences, roughly an eighth of them singletons. V was clipped by 0 bases and J by 5 bases; unmatched bases: 7. Germline-derived CDR1 and CDR2 are DFQATT and SNEGSKA (reference sequence). The CDR3 runs to 15 residues. The input for sequencing was whole blood, taken at baseline. The source of this sequence is an adult who was a healthcare worker with PCR-confirmed SARS-CoV-2 infection or an uninfected control (not recorded which). The donor label of this sample is uncertain. The chain couples TRBV20-1 to TRBJ2-7, with 10 bases fitting TRBD2. In DNA form, the CDR3 reads TGCAGTGCTAGAGATATCGGACTAGCGGTGCACGAGCAGTACTTC. It codes for CSARDIGLAVHEQYF.